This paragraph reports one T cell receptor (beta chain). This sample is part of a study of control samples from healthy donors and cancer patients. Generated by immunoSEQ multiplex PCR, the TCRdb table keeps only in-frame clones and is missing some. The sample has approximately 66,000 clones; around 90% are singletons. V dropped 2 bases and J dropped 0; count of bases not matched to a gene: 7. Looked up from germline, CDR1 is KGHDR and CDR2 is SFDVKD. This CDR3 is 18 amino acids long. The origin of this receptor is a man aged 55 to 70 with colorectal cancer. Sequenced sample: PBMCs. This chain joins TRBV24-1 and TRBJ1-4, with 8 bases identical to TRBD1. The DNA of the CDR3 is TGTGCCACCAGTGATTGGGGGGGACAGGCCTCAACTAATGAAAAACTGTTTTTT. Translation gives CATSDWGGQASTNEKLFF.